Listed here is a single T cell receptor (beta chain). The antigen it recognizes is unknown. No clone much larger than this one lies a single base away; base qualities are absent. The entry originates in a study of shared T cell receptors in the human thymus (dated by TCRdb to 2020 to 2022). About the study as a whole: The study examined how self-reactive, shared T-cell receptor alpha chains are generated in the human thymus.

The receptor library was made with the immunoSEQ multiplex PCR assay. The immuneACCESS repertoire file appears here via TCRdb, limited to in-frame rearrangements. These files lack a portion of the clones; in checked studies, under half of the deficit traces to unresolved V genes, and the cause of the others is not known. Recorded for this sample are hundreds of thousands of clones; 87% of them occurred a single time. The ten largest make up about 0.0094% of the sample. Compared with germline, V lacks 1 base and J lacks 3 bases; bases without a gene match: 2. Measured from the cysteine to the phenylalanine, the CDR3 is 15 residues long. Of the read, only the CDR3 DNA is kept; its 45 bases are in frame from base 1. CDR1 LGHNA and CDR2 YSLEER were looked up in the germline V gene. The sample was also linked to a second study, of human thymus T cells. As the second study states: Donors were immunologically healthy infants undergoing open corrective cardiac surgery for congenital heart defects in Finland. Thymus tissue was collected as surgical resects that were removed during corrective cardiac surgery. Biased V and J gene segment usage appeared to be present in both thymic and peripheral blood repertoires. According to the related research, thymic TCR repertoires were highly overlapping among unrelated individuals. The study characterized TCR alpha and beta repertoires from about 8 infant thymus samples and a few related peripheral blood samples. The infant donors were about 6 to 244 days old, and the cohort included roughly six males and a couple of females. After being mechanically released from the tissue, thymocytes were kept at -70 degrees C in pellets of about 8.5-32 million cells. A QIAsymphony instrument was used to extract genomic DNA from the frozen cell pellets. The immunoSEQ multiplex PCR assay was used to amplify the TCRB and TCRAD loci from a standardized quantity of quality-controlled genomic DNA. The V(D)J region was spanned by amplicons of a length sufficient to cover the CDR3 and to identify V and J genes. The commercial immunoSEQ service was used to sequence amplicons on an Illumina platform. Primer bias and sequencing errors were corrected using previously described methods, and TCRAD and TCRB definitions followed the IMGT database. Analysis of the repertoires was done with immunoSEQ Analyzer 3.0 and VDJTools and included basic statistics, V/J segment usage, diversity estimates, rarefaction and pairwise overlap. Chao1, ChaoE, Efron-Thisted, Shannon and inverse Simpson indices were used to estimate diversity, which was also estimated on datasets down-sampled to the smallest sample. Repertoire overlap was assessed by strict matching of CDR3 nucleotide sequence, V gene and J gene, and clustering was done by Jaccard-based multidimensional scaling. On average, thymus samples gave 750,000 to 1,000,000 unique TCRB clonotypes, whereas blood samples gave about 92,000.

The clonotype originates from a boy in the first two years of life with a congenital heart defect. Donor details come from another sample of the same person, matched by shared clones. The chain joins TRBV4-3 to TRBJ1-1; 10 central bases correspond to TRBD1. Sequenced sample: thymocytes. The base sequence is TGCGCCAGCAGCCAAGTGGGACAGGGGTACACTGAAGCTTTCTTT. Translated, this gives CASSQVGQGYTEAFF.